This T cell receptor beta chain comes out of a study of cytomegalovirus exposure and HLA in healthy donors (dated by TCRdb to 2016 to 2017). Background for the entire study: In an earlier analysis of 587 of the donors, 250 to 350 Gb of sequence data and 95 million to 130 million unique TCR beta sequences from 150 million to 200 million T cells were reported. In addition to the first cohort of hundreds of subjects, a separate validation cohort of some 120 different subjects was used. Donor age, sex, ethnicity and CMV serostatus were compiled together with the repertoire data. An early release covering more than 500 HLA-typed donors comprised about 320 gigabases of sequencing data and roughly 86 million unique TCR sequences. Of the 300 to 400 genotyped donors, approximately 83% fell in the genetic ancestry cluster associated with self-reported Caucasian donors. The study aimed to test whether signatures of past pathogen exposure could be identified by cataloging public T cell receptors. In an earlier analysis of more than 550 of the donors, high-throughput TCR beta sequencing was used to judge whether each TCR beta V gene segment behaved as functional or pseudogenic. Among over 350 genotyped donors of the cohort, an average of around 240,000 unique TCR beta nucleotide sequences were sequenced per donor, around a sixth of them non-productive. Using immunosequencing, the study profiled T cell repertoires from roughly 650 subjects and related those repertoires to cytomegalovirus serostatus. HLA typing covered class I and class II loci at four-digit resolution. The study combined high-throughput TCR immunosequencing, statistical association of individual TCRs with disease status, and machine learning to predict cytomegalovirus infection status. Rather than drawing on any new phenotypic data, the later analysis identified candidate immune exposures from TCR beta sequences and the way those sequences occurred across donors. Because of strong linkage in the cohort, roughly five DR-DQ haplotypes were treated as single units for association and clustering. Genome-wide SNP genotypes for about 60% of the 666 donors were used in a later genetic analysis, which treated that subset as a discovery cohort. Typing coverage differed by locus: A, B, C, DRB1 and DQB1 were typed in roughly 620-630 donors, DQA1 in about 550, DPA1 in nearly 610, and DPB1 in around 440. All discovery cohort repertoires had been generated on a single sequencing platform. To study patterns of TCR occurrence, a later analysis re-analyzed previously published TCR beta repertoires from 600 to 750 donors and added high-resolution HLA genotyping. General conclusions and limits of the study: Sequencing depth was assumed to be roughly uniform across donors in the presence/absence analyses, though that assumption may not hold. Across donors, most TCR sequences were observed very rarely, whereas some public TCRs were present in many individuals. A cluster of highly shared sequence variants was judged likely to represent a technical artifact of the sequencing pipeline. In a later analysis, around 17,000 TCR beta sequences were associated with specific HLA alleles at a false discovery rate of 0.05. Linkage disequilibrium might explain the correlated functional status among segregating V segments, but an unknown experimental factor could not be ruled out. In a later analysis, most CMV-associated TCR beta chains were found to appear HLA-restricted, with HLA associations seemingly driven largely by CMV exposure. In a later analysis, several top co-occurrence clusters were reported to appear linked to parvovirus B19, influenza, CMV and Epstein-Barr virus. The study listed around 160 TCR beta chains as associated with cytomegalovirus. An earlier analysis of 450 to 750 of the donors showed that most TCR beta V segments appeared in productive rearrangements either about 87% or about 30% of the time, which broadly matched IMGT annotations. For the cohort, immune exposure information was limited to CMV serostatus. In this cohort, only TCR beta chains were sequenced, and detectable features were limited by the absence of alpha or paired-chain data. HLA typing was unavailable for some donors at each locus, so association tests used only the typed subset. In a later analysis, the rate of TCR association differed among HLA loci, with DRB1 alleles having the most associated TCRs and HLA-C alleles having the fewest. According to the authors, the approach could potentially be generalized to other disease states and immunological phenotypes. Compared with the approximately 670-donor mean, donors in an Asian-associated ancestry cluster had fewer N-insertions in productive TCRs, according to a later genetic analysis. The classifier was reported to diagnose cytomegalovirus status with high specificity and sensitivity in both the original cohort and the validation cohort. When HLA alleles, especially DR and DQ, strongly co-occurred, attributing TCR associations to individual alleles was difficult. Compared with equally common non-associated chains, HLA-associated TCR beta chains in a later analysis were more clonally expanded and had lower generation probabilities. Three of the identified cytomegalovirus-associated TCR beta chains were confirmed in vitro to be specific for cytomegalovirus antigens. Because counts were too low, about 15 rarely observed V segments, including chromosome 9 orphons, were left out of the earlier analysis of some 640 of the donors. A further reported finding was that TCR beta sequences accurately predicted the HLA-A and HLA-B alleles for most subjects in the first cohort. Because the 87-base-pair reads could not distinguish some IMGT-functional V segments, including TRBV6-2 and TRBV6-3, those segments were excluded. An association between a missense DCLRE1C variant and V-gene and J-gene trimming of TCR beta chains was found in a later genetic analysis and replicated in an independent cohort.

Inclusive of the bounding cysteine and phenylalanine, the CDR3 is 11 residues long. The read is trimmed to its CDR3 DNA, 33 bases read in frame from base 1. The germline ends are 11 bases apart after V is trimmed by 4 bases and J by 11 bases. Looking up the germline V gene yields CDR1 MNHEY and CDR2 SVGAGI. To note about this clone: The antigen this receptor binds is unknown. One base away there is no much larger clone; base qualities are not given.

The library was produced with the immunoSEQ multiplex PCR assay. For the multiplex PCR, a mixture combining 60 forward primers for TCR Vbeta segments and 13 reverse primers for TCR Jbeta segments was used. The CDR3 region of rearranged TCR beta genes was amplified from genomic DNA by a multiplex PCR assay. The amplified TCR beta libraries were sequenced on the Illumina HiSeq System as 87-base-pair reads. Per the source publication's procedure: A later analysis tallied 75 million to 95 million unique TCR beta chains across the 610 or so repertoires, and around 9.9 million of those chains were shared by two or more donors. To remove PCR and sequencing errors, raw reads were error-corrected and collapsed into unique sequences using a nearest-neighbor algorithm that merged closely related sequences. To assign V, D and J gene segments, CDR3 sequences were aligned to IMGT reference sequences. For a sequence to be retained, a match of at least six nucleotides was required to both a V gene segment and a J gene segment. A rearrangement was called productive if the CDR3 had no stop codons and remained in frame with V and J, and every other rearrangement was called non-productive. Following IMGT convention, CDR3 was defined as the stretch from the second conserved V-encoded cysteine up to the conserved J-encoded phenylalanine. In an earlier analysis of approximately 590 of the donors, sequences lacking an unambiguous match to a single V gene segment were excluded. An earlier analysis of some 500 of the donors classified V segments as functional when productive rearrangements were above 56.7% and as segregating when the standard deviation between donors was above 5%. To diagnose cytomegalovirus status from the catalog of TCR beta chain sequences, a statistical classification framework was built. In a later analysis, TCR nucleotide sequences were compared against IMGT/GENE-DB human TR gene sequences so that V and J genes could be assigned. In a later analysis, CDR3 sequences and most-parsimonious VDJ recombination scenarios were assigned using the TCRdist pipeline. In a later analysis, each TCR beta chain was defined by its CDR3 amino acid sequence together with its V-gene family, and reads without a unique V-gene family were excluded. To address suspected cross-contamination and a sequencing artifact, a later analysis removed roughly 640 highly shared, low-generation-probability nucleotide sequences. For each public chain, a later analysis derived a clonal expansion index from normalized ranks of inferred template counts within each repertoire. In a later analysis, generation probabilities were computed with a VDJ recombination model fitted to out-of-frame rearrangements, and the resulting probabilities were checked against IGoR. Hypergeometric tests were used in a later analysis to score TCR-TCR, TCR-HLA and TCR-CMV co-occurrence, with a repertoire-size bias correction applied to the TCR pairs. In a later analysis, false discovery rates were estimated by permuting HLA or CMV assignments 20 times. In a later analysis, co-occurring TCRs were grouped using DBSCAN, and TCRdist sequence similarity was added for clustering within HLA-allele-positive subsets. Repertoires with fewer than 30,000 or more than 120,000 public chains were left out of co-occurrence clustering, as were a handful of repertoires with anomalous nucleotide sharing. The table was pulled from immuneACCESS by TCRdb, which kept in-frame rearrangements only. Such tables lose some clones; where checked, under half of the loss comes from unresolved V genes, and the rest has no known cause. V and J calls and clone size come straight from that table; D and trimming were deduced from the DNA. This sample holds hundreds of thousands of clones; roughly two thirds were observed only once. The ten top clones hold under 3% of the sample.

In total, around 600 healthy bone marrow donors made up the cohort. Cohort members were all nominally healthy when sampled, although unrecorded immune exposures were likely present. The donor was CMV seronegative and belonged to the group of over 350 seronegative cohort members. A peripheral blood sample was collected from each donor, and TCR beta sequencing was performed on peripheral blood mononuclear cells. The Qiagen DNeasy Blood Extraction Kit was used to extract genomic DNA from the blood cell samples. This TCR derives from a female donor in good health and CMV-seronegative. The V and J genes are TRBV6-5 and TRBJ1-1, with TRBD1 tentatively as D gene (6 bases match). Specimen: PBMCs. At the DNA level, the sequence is TGTGCCAGCAGTTCGGGACAAGGGGCTTTCTTT. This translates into CASSSGQGAFF.